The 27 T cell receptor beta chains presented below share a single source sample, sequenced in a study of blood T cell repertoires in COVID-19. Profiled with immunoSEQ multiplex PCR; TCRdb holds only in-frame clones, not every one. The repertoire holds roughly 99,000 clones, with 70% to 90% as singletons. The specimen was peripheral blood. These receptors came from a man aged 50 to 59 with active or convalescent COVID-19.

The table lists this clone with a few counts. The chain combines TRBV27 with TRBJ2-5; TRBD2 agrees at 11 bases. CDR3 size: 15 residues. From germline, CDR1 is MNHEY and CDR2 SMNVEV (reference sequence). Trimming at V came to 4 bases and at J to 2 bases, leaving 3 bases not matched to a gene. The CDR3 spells CASSSVAGGQETQYF. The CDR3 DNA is TGTGCCAGCAGTTCGGTAGCGGGAGGGCAAGAGACCCAGTACTTC.

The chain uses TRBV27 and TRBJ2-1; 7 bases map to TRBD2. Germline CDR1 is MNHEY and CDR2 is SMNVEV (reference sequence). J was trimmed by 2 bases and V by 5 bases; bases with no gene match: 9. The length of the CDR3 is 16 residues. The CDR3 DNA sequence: TGTGCCAGCAGTGGGGAGGGAGGGCCCCCCTACAATGAGCAGTTCTTC. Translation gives CASSGEGGPPYNEQFF.

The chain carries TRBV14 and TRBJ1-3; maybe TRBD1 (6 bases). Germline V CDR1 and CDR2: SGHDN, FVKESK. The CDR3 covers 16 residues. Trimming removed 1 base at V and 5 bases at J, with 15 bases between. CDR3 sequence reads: CASSQVRDKVRNTIYF. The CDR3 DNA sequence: TGTGCCAGCAGCCAAGTTCGGGACAAGGTTCGAAACACCATATATTTT.

The CDR3 nucleotides read TGTGCCAGCAGCCAAGATGCAGGGGGTTCTCTCGGGGAGCTGTTTTTT. This translates into CASSQDAGGSLGELFF. The chain carries TRBV3-1 (or the pseudogene TRBV3-2) and TRBJ2-2; 7 bases map to TRBD1. V dropped 0 bases and J dropped 7; count of bases not matched to a gene: 8. The germline V gene encodes CDR1 LGHDT and CDR2 YNNKEL (reference sequence). The CDR3 is 16 residues long.

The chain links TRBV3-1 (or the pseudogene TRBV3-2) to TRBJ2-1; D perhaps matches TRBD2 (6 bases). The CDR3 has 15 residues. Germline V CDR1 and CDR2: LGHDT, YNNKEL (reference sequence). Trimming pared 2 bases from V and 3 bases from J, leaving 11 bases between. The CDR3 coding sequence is TGTGCCAGCAGCCAATCGTCGGGAGTCTACAATGAGCAGTTCTTC. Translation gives CASSQSSGVYNEQFF.

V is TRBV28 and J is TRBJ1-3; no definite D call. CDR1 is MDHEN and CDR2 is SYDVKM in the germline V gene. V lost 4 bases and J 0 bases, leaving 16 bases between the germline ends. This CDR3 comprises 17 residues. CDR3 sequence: CASSSPSMLNSGNTIYF. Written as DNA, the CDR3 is TGTGCCAGCAGTTCACCCTCTATGTTAAACTCTGGAAACACCATATATTTT.

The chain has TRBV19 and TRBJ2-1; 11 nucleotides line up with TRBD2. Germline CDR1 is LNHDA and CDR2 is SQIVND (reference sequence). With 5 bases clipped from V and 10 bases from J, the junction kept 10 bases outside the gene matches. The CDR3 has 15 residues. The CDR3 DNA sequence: TGTGCCAGTAGTCCCGGGACTAGCGGTCCTGGGGAGCAGTTCTTC. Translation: CASSPGTSGPGEQFF.

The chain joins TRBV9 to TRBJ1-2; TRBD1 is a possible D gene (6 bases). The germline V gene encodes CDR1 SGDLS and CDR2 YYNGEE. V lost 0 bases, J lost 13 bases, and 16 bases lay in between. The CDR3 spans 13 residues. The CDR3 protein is CASSVGGGPAATF. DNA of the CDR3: TGTGCCAGCAGCGTAGGAGGGGGACCGGCTGCCACCTTC.

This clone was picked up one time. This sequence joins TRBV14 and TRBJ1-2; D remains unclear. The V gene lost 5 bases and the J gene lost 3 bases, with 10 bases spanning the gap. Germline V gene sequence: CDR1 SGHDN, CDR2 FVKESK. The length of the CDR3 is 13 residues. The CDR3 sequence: CASSEGIDYGYTF. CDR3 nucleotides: TGTGCCAGCAGCGAGGGAATCGACTATGGCTACACCTTC.

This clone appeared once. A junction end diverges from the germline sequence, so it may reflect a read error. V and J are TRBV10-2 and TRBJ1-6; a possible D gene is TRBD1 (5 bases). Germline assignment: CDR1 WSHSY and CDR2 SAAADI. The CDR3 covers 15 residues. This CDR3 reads CASSPGTYDNSPFHF. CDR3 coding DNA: TGCGCCAGCAGCCCCGGGACTTACGATAATTCACCCTTCCACTTT.

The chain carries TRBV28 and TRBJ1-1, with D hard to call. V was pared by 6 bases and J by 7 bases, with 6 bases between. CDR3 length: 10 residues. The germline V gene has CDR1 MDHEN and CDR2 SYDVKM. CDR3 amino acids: CASRGVEAFF. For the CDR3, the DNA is TGTGCCAGCAGAGGAGTTGAAGCTTTCTTT.

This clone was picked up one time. CDR3 loop: CASSVGAGGGGQETQYF. For the CDR3, the DNA is TGTGCCAGCAGCGTAGGGGCAGGCGGGGGTGGTCAAGAGACCCAGTACTTC. The chain links TRBV9 to TRBJ2-5; TRBD2 agrees at 7 bases. The CDR3 extends over 17 amino acids. The germline V gene has CDR1 SGDLS and CDR2 YYNGEE. The V gene end was trimmed by 0 bases and the J gene end by 2 bases; junction bases not matched to a gene: 10.

The CDR3 reads CSVEARENTYEQYF. The CDR3 nucleotides are TGCAGCGTTGAGGCCAGGGAAAACACCTACGAGCAGTACTTC. V and J are TRBV29-1 and TRBJ2-7, with D possibly TRBD1 on 5 matching bases. The CDR3 extends over 14 amino acids. Germline V gene data show CDR1 as SQVTM and CDR2 as ANQGSEA. The V end lost 3 bases, the J end lost 2 bases, and 14 bases lay between the germline ends.

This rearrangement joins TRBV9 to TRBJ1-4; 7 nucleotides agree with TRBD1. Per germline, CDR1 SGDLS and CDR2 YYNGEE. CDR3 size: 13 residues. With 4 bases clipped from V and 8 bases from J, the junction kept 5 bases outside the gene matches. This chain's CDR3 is CASSPGTEEKLFF. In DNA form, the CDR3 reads TGTGCCAGCAGCCCTGGGACAGAAGAAAAACTGTTTTTT.

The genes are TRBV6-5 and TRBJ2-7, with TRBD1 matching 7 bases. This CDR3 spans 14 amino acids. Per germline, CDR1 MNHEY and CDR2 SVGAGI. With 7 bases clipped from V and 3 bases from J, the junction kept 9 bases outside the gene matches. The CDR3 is CASNPGTDDYEQYF. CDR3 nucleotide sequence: TGTGCCAGCAACCCCGGGACAGATGACTACGAGCAGTACTTC.

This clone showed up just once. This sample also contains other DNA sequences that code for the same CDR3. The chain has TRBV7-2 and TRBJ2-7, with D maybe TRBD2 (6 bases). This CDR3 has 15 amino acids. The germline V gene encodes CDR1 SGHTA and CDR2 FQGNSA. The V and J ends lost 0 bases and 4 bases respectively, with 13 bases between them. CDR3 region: CASSLAPVREYEQYF. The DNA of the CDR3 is TGTGCCAGCAGCTTAGCGCCCGTTCGGGAGTACGAGCAGTACTTC. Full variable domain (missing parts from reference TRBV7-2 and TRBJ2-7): GAGVSQSPSNKVTEKGKDVELRCDPISGHTALYWYRQSLGQGLEFLIYFQGNSAPDKSGLPSDRFSAERTGGSVSTLTIQRTQQEDSAVYLCASSLAPVREYEQYFGPGTRLTVT.

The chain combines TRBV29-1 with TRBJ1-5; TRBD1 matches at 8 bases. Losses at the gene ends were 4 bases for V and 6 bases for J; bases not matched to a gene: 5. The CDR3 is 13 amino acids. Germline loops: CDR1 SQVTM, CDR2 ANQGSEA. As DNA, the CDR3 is TGCAGCGTTGGGCCAGGGGGCGGTCAGCCCCAGCATTTT. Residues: CSVGPGGGQPQHF.

CDR3 sequence: CASSGGGGGREKLFF. CDR3 coding DNA: TGTGCCAGTAGTGGAGGAGGAGGTGGTCGTGAAAAACTGTTTTTT. V and J are TRBV19 and TRBJ1-4; D is uncertain. V was pared by 5 bases and J by 7 bases, with 17 bases between. This CDR3 has 15 amino acids. The germline V gene encodes CDR1 LNHDA and CDR2 SQIVND (reference sequence).

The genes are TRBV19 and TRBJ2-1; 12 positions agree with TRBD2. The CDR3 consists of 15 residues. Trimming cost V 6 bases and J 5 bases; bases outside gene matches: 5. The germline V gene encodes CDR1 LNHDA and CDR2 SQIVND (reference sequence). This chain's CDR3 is CASRTTSGRHNEQFF. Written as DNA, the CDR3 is TGTGCCAGTAGAACGACTAGCGGGAGACACAATGAGCAGTTCTTC.

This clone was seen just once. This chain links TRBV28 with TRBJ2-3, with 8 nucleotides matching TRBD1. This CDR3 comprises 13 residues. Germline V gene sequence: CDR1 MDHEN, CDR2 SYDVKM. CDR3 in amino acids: CALGQGDSDTQYF. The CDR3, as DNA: TGTGCTTTAGGACAGGGAGATTCGGATACGCAGTATTTT.

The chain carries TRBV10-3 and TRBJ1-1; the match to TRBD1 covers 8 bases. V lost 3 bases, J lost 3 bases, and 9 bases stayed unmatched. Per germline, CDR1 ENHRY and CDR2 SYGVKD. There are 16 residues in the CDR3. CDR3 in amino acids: CAISEPRGTGDTEAFF. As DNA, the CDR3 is TGTGCCATCAGTGAACCCCGCGGGACAGGTGACACTGAAGCTTTCTTT.

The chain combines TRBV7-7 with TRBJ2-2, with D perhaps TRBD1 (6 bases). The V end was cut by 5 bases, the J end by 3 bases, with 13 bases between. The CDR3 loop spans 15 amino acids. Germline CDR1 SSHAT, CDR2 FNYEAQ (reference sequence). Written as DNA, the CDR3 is TGTGCCAGCAGCCCAGGGGTGGCCTACACCGGGGAGCTGTTTTTT. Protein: CASSPGVAYTGELFF.

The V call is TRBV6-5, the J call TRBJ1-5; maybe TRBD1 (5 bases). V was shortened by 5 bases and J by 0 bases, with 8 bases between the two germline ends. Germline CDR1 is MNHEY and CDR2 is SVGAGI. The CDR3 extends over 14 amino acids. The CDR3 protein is CASSTRVSNQPQHF. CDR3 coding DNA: TGTGCCAGCAGTACCAGGGTTAGCAATCAGCCCCAGCATTTT.

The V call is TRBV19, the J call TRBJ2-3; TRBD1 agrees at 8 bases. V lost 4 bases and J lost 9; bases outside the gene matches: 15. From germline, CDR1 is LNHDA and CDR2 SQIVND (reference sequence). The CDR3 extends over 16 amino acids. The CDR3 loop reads CASSTFYRDRTRTQYF. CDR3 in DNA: TGTGCCAGTAGTACATTTTACCGGGACAGGACCCGGACGCAGTATTTT. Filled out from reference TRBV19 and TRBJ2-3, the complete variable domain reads DGGITQSPKYLFRKEGQNVTLSCEQNLNHDAMYWYRQDPGQGLRLIYYSQIVNDFQKGDIAEGYSVSREKKESFPLTVTSAQKNPTAFYLCASSTFYRDRTRTQYFGPGTRLTVL.

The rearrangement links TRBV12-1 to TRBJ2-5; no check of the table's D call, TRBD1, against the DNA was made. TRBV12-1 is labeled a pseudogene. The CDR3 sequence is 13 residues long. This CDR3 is CASSFSAGKTQYF. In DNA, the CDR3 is TGTGCCAGCAGCTTTTCGGCAGGGAAGACCCAGTACTTC.

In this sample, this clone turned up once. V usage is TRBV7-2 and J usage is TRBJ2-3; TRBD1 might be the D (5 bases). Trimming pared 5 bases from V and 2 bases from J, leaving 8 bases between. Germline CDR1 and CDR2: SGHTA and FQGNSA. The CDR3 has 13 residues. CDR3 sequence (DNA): TGTGCCAGCAGCGCAGGGTACACAGATACGCAGTATTTT. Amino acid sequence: CASSAGYTDTQYF.

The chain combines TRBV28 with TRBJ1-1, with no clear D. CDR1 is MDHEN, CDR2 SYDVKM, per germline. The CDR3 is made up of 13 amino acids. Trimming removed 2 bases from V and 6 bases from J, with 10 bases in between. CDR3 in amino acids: CASSLGRPAEAFF. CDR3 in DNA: TGTGCCAGCAGTTTAGGGCGACCGGCTGAAGCTTTCTTT. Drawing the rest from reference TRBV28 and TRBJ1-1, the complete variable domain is DVKVTQSSRYLVKRTGEKVFLECVQDMDHENMFWYRQDPGLGLRLIYFSYDVKMKEKGDIPEGYSVSREKKERFSLILESASTNQTSMYLCASSLGRPAEAFFGQGTRLTVV.